A selection of T cell receptor beta chains follows, all from one sample in a study of human T cells and chemical hapten exposure. MiXCR was run by TCRdb on the RACE reads, yielding one entry per CDR3 protein. In the table there are about 190,000 distinct CDR3 sequences, approximately 24% of which are singletons. The sequenced sample was whole blood, obtained in connection with sensitization to the hapten diphenylcyclopropenone (DPC). Receptors originate from a woman aged 35 to 49 with alopecia areata. Some clones in this sample may be carry-over from other donors' samples. Both conserved end residues are trimmed from each CDR3. Clone sizes are given selectively: once, few, many, or a class where the clone is expanded.

J gene,clone size,V gene,CDR3 protein
TRBJ2-7,few,TRBV4-1,ASRPGTDYEQY
TRBJ1-1,few,TRBV29-1,SVEVPRGWTEAF
TRBJ1-1,.,TRBV6-1,ASSGGRIFRTEAF
TRBJ1-2,many,TRBV29-1,SVGTDLLLYGYT
TRBJ2-2,.,TRBV6-2/TRBV6-3,ASSPGLAWAGELF
TRBJ2-7,.,TRBV5-1,ASRPGGDYEQY
TRBJ1-1,few,TRBV6-5,ASSYQGLTEAF
TRBJ1-2,few,TRBV5-6,ASSLEQGIDYGYT
TRBJ2-3,.,TRBV28,ASSGQQGDTQY
TRBJ2-1,.,TRBV29-1,SVDEGSGQF
TRBJ2-7,few,TRBV5-4,ASSLGGSSGSLEQY
TRBJ1-5,few,TRBV7-9,ASSEGTDTLRQH
TRBJ2-5,.,TRBV12-3/TRBV12-4,ASRMGIETQY
TRBJ2-2,.,TRBV9,ASSVARLAGGPGTGELF
TRBJ2-5,few,TRBV5-1,ASTLEGGAQTQY
TRBJ2-1,few,TRBV4-3,ASSQDGLAGINEQF
TRBJ1-5,.,TRBV24-1,ATSSPGQPQH
TRBJ2-7,few,TRBV18,ASSPKTGNYEQY
TRBJ2-3,.,TRBV5-1,ASRGGANTDTQY
TRBJ1-2,.,TRBV6-5,ASSYSAGYYGYT
TRBJ1-6,.,TRBV4-1,ASSQVGRPNSPLH
TRBJ2-1,.,TRBV7-2,ASSLVGTSEYGEQF
TRBJ2-7,many,TRBV28,ASSLVGYEQY
TRBJ2-5,.,TRBV12-3/TRBV12-4,ASSLDGGPETQY
TRBJ1-1,.,TRBV29-1,SGGVVEAF
TRBJ1-1,.,TRBV5-4,ASSLRTGGGTEAF
TRBJ1-5,.,TRBV7-2,ASSFNWNQPQH
TRBJ2-5,few,TRBV20-1,SGGVQETQY
TRBJ2-1,.,TRBV28,ASSSGTGYYNEQF
TRBJ2-7,few,TRBV28,ASSTSSRGLSYEQY
TRBJ2-3,.,TRBV20-1,SARFGTDTQY
TRBJ2-1,.,TRBV10-3,AITSRSNEQF